One sample yielded the 5 T cell receptor beta chains listed below, sequenced in a study of human T cells and chemical hapten exposure. The treatment denotes: therapeutic diphenylcyclopropenone sensitization with weekly scalp DPC. Attachment of unique molecular identifiers to individual cDNA molecules was performed in the library. TCRdb reanalysed the reads using MiXCR and keeps one entry per CDR3 protein. The sample consists of about 990 distinct CDR3 sequences, 50% to 55% of them appearing once. The sequencing here drew on whole blood, taken before DPC sensitization or 2, 6, or about 24 weeks after (not recorded which). These receptors were collected from an adult with alopecia areata. Some clones in this sample may be carry-over from other donors' samples. This table probably holds off-target reads from a library built for another chain.

This rearrangement joins TRBV7-3 to TRBJ2-3, with TRBD2 matching 7 bases. Germline V gene sequence: CDR1 SGHTA, CDR2 FQGTGA. This CDR3 region has 16 residues. The V and J ends lost 1 base and 8 bases, in that order; junction bases with no gene match: 12. The CDR3 DNA reads TGTGCCAGCAGCTTAAATAGTCGGGGGGTCGGAGGTACGCAGTATTTT. Translated, it gives CASSLNSRGVGGTQYF.

This clonotype appeared a few times. The chain carries TRBV20-1 and TRBJ1-1; 7 bases line up with TRBD1. With 2 bases clipped from V and 4 bases from J, the junction kept 4 bases outside the gene matches. CDR1 is DFQATT, CDR2 SNEGSKA, per germline (reference sequence). This CDR3 has 13 amino acids. As DNA, the CDR3 is TGCAGTGCTAGAAGATCAGGGGGCACTGAAGCTTTCTTT. Protein product: CSARRSGGTEAFF.

This chain links TRBV5-6 with TRBJ1-5, with D maybe TRBD1 (5 bases). The V gene lost 2 bases and the J gene lost 4 bases, with 7 bases spanning the gap. The germline V gene has CDR1 SGHDT and CDR2 YYEEEE. The CDR3 totals 13 residues. The CDR3 sequence: CASSLQENQPQHF. The CDR3 DNA reads as TGTGCCAGCAGCTTACAGGAAAATCAGCCCCAGCATTTT.

This clonotype was seen more than once but under ten times. The CDR3 region is CASSSTRFYEQYF. The CDR3 DNA reads as TGTGCCAGCTCCTCGACTAGGTTCTACGAGCAGTACTTC. The chain links TRBV18 to TRBJ2-7, with D possibly TRBD2 on 6 matching bases. Germline CDR1 KGHSH, CDR2 LQKENI. V dropped 6 bases and J dropped 3 bases, with 12 bases sitting between them. The CDR3 sequence is 13 residues long.

This chain connects TRBV3-1 to TRBJ1-2; no clear D gene. This CDR3 contains 12 residues. The V gene's germline CDR1 is LGHDT and CDR2 YNNKEL (reference sequence). V shed 7 bases and J shed 2 bases, with 8 bases lying between them. The CDR3 coding sequence is TGTGCCAGCATCTCTGGCAACTATGGCTACACCTTC. Its protein is CASISGNYGYTF.